The present entry profiles one T cell receptor beta chain with its context. This clone has more than one count but fewer than ten. Its antigen is not yet known. Base-call qualities are not available, and no considerably larger clone is one nucleotide away. The treatment or condition label of this sample denotes: oral pan-JAK inhibitor, 5-10 mg twice daily. Peripheral blood and lesional scalp punch biopsies were obtained from patients with alopecia areata. PBMCs were separated by density centrifugation and stained for CD3, CD4 and CD8, after which CD4+ and CD8+ T cells were sorted on a FACSAria. For CDR1 and CDR2, the germline V gene lists MNHEY and SVGAGI. The CDR3, from cysteine to phenylalanine, totals 16 residues. The read is trimmed to its CDR3 DNA, 48 bases read in frame from base 1. At the junction V is shortened by 4 bases and J by 0 bases, with 14 bases in between. The data were taken from a study of CD8+ T cells in alopecia areata (dated by TCRdb to the late 2010s). With respect to the entire study: Treated patients were enrolled in an open-label pilot trial of oral tofacitinib at 5 to 10 mg twice daily for moderate-to-severe alopecia areata. Tofacitinib was given for 6 to 18 months, followed by 6 months of follow-up off drug to assess delayed response and recurrence. Disease severity in treated patients was measured with the SALT score, which quantifies the percentage of affected scalp surface area. In both human patients and the C3H/HeJ mouse model, the study applied high-throughput TCRbeta sequencing to look at T cell clonal expansion in alopecia areata. Scalp tissue and sorted CD4+ and CD8+ peripheral blood T cells from patchy and totalis/universalis alopecia areata patients and from healthy controls were covered by human TCRbeta sequencing. Tofacitinib-treated patients had biopsies at baseline and at 4 and 24 weeks of treatment, with a later scalp biopsy in several patients. Scalp clonality was compared among normal scalp (n=4), patchy alopecia areata scalp (n=8), and alopecia totalis/universalis scalp (n=8). RNA was obtained with the PAXgene miRNA kit for fixed scalp, the miRNeasy kit for PBMCs, and the RNeasy kit for mouse skin. Amplification of TCRbeta CDR3 regions was done by immunoSEQ multiplex PCR using 35 Vbeta forward primers and 13 Jbeta reverse primers.

Overall study results and their limits: Tofacitinib significantly decreased scalp clonality and the number of expanded CD8+ clones among the top 100 scalp clones. Because the treated cohort was small and included a single nonresponder, larger studies are needed to assess links between baseline CD8+ expansion and response. During tofacitinib treatment, many expanded lesional clones stuck around in both scalp and blood, and this persistence may partly explain why relapse happens after treatment is stopped. Lesional scalp, especially in alopecia totalis/universalis, showed higher clonality and more expanded CD8+ clones than normal scalp, suggesting antigenic drive. Scalp TCR repertoire analysis is complicated because resident alphabeta T cells in normal human skin are also sequenced, whereas mouse skin is dominated by gammadelta T cells. TCR sequences shared between patients were less clear than in mice, possibly partly because of HLA diversity in the patient population.

Libraries came from the immunoSEQ multiplex PCR assay. For TCR sequencing, RNA was extracted from every sample and reverse transcribed into cDNA to serve as template. SuperScript III was used to make first-strand cDNA, primed with a 2:1 mix of oligo-dT and random hexamers. A synthetic immune receptor repertoire was used to measure amplification bias, and any remaining bias was corrected computationally. The paper's data handling went like this. Raw reads were preprocessed for error removal, and CDR3 was defined according to IMGT conventions as running from the conserved cysteine to phenylalanine. Clonality was computed as 1 minus the Shannon entropy, with the entropy normalized by log2 of the number of productive unique TCRs. Scalp TCRbeta sequences were cross-referenced with sorted blood CD4 and CD8 repertoires so that the CD4 or CD8 identity of scalp clones could be inferred. TCRdb limited this immuneACCESS table to in-frame rearrangements with V and J called. A share of clones is missing; checked studies link under half to unresolved V genes, and the rest is unexplained. V, J and clone size derive from that table, while D and trimming were established from the DNA sequence. This sample gives about 180,000 clones in total; 51% of them show up just once. 9.5% to 13% of the sample is taken by the ten largest.

This clonotype was sampled from a human donor with alopecia areata. The chain was built from TRBV6-5 and TRBJ2-3; the D segment could be TRBD2, given 6 matching bases. The input for sequencing was CD8+ T cells sorted from blood, taken around week 54, from a patient treated with tofacitinib. CDR3 protein: CASSWSTGESTDTQYF. The DNA sequence is given as TGTGCCAGCAGTTGGTCGACGGGGGAAAGCACAGATACGCAGTATTTT.